The rows below give T cell receptor beta chains drawn from one sample of a study of tumor-infiltrating lymphocytes in primary liver carcinoma. TCRdb analysed the multiplex PCR reads with MiXCR anew, one entry per CDR3 protein. This table holds tens of thousands of distinct CDR3 sequences, roughly 74% found once. Material: tumor-adjacent normal liver tissue. These receptor sequences come from a man aged 35 to 55 with primary liver carcinoma and hepatitis B virus infection. CDR3s include the opening cysteine and the closing phenylalanine or tryptophan. Each record gives: CDR3 length, J gene, V gene, CDR3 protein.

15,TRBJ2-5,TRBV29-1,CSVEELGGARGTQYF
14,TRBJ2-7,TRBV5-1,CASRAGTSCHEQYF
16,TRBJ2-6,TRBV28,CATVPGGVSGANVLTF
15,TRBJ2-2,TRBV11-2,CTSGLRDRNTGKLFF
13,TRBJ1-2,TRBV11-2,CASSSAAGSGHTF
16,TRBJ2-7,TRBV10-3,CAISAGRGTSGYEQYF
16,TRBJ2-1,TRBV14,CASSAVAEWVNNEQFF
14,TRBJ1-5,TRBV7-8,CASSFGTVYQPRHF
15,TRBJ2-7,TRBV4-1,CANSPSDRLSYEQYF
13,TRBJ2-3,TRBV2,CASSSAMGDTQYF
16,TRBJ2-1,TRBV6-1,CASDEKLAGGLYEQFF
20,TRBJ2-3,TRBV5-4,CASSSGGAGGHVSHTDTQYF
14,TRBJ2-5,TRBV4-3,CASSQNWGGDTLYF
15,TRBJ2-7,TRBV4-3,CACSQDKGAGDGQYF
15,TRBJ2-1,TRBV30,CVWRAGTGGLDELFF
15,TRBJ2-2,TRBV29-1,CSVLVGIVNTGDLFF
13,TRBJ2-5,TRBV7-8,CASIIVVQETQYF
13,TRBJ2-3,TRBV6-2/TRBV6-3,CASRDPHTYTLYF
14,TRBJ2-2,TRBV10-3,CVIRGEINTGELFF
15,TRBJ2-5,TRBV14,CASGPRKVTQETQYF
17,TRBJ2-6,TRBV4-2,CASSRQTGGSGAKVLTF
13,TRBJ1-5,TRBV14,CASSQGQGQPQHF
15,TRBJ2-2,TRBV7-9,CASSSLAVRTGELFF
15,TRBJ2-7,TRBV5-4,CASSLPSGRVYEQYF
14,TRBJ1-1,TRBV29-1,CSVVRRGVNTEAFF
13,TRBJ2-7,TRBV5-5,CSSSLWSFYEQYF
15,TRBJ2-6,TRBV12-3/TRBV12-4,CASSFGLSGSNVLTF
13,TRBJ2-2,TRBV14,CASNQDSSGELFF
12,TRBJ2-1,TRBV14,CTSSPRTNEQFF
13,TRBJ2-1,TRBV9,CASSGGVVHEQFF
16,TRBJ2-1,TRBV14,CASSVAAGCVNNEQFF
14,TRBJ2-2,TRBV10-3,CGISGEINTGELFF
15,TRBJ2-6,TRBV11-2,CTSQRPRSGANLLTF
16,TRBJ1-2,TRBV7-9,CARSFPRGQIDYDYTF
14,TRBJ1-2,TRBV7-9,CASSSGTEPYGYTF
12,TRBJ1-2,TRBV5-6,CTSSPGKSGYTF
12,TRBJ1-5,TRBV9,CATQGINQPQHF
15,TRBJ2-3,TRBV19,CVSSTVLGGPDTQYF
15,TRBJ1-2,TRBV5-1,CASSLDRVTGGGYTF
15,TRBJ2-1,TRBV4-1,CASSQGEAFIGEQFF
14,TRBJ2-2,TRBV29-1,CRVILELNTGELFF
15,TRBJ2-7,TRBV5-5,CVSSLGARSSYEQYF
13,TRBJ2-7,TRBV5-4,CASSLGSGVGQYF
13,TRBJ2-2,TRBV12-3/TRBV12-4,CVCSLSGTGELFF
17,TRBJ2-6,TRBV4-3,CASSQDGSGRGAKVQTF
14,TRBJ2-5,TRBV28,CANTPDRVVETQYF
11,TRBJ2-7,TRBV4-2,CVSSHAYEQYF
16,TRBJ1-3,TRBV5-1,CASSPGTQDLGNAIYF
15,TRBJ2-6,TRBV6-1,CDSSEGDSGTNVLTF
13,TRBJ2-2,TRBV5-4,CVSSFQNTGELFF
15,TRBJ1-5,TRBV19,CASTSTRRVRQPQHF
13,TRBJ2-7,TRBV5-1,CVSSLDRGHDQYF
15,TRBJ1-5,TRBV19,CASSRDRQGNQPQHF
15,TRBJ2-1,TRBV5-6,CANSEGLAGFNEQFF
15,TRBJ2-2,TRBV11-1,CASGLSGGAPGELFF
13,TRBJ2-1,TRBV12-3/TRBV12-4,CASGLGQTNEQFF